The 27 T cell receptor beta chains in this list originate from one sample, sequenced in a study of blood T cells in healthy people across ages. With a J-beta primer mix and a sample-barcoded 5' primer, a second PCR ran roughly 7 to 11 cycles. TCRdb itself ran the 5' RACE reads through MiXCR, one entry per CDR3 protein. The data contain over a million distinct CDR3 sequences, about 42% of them seen just once; the ten biggest clones take up approximately 4.1%. Material: blood. These receptors originate from a woman aged 18-29 years in good health.

The chain combines TRBV27 with TRBJ1-2; weak D call: TRBD1 (5 bases). Trimming removed 3 bases from V and 7 bases from J, with 27 bases in between. The CDR3 runs to 18 residues. From germline, CDR1 is MNHEY and CDR2 SMNVEV (reference sequence). CDR3 bases: TGTGCCAGCAGTTTGGGGGGACGACAGTCCTCTGGGGGAGGTGGCTACACCTTC. Translation gives CASSLGGRQSSGGGGYTF.

Many counts were recorded for this clonotype. This chain joins TRBV29-1 and TRBJ2-5; a possible D gene is TRBD1 (6 bases). V lost 5 bases and J 0 bases, leaving 10 bases between the germline ends. The CDR3 is made up of 13 amino acids. Germline CDR1 reads SQVTM; CDR2 reads ANQGSEA. CDR3 bases: TGCAGCGTTAAAGGACAGTACCAAGAGACCCAGTACTTC. Translating it yields CSVKGQYQETQYF.

This rearrangement joins TRBV6-6 to TRBJ2-7, with 7 bases that match TRBD1. In germline, CDR1 is MNHNY, CDR2 SVGAGI (reference sequence). V lost 4 bases and J lost 2; bases outside the gene matches: 5. This CDR3 is 14 amino acids long. The CDR3 protein is CASSSTGSPYEQYF. The CDR3 coding sequence is TGTGCCAGCAGTTCGACAGGGAGCCCCTACGAGCAGTACTTC.

This clonotype was picked up a small number of times. The chain is built from TRBV7-2 and TRBJ1-2; possibly TRBD1 for D (5 bases). With 3 bases removed from V and 8 bases from J, the gap between germline ends came to 16 bases. The CDR3 is made up of 14 amino acids. In germline, CDR1 is SGHTA, CDR2 FQGNSA. CDR3 nucleotide sequence: TGTGCCAGCAGCTTCGGAGGGGCTGGGAGAGGCTACACCTTC. Its translation is CASSFGGAGRGYTF.

This clonotype was recorded at least ten times. This chain links TRBV5-1 with TRBJ2-3; D might be TRBD2 (5 bases). The CDR3 is 14 residues long. Germline loops: CDR1 SGHRS, CDR2 YFSETQ. The V end was cut by 3 bases, the J end by 4 bases, with 12 bases between. CDR3 DNA sequence: TGCGCCAGCAGCTACGGACTCCAAGCAGATACGCAGTATTTT. Protein product: CASSYGLQADTQYF.

A note on this clonotype: An end of the junction differs from the germline gene, which may be a read error. This chain joins TRBV6-6 and TRBJ2-3, with D perhaps assigned TRBD1 or TRBD2 (5 bases each). CDR1 and CDR2 (germline): MNHNY, SVGAGI (reference sequence). This CDR3 spans 15 amino acids. CDR3 in DNA: TGTGCCAGCAGTTACTGGGCAGGGACCACAGATGCGCAGTATTTT. As protein: CASSYWAGTTDAQYF.

V gene TRBV27 combines with J gene TRBJ2-7; 7 positions match TRBD2. This CDR3 comprises 15 residues. Germline V gene sequence: CDR1 MNHEY, CDR2 SMNVEV (reference sequence). The junction had 13 bases not matched to a gene; V was cut back by 4 bases and J by 7 bases. The CDR3 here is CASSSRTRAWFEQYF. The CDR3 coding sequence is TGTGCCAGCAGTTCCCGGACTAGGGCGTGGTTTGAGCAGTACTTC.

In its sample, this clonotype was seen a few times. CDR3 residues: CAISENFPYGYTF. The CDR3 bases are TGTGCCATCAGTGAGAACTTCCCTTATGGCTACACCTTC. The chain uses TRBV10-3 and TRBJ1-2, with D unresolved. V was clipped by 2 bases and J by 5 bases, with 9 bases between them. The CDR3 covers 13 residues. The V gene's germline CDR1 is ENHRY and CDR2 SYGVKD.

This clonotype was seen repeatedly, ten times or more. At one boundary the junction diverges from the germline segment, which might be a read error. V gene TRBV4-3 combines with J gene TRBJ1-2; 9 positions match TRBD1. The CDR3 contains 14 residues. CDR1 LGHNA and CDR2 YSLEER come from the germline V gene. The CDR3 region is CASSQDRGPYGYTF. CDR3 nucleotide sequence: TGTGCCAGCAGTCAGGACAGGGGCCCATATGGCTACACCTTC.

The table lists this clonotype with a few counts. V gene TRBV7-9 combines with J gene TRBJ2-5; D call uncertain. The CDR3 is 14 amino acids. Trimming removed 5 bases from V and 2 bases from J, with 12 bases in between. Germline assignment: CDR1 SEHNR and CDR2 FQNEAQ (reference sequence). CDR3 sequence (DNA): TGTGCCAGCAGCCCCCCTACAGAGCAAGAGACCCAGTACTTC. Translation gives CASSPPTEQETQYF.

The V and J genes are TRBV20-1 and TRBJ2-5; 7 positions agree with TRBD2. The CDR3 totals 15 residues. J was trimmed by 1 base and V by 6 bases; bases with no gene match: 11. CDR1 is DFQATT and CDR2 is SNEGSKA in the germline V gene (reference sequence). CDR3 sequence: CSATGGGGTQETQYF. The CDR3 DNA reads TGCAGTGCCACAGGTGGCGGGGGTACCCAAGAGACCCAGTACTTC.

V gene TRBV7-8 combines with J gene TRBJ2-7; TRBD2 matches 7 bases. V dropped 6 bases and J dropped 1; count of bases not matched to a gene: 9. This CDR3 is built from 15 residues. Per germline, CDR1 SGHVS and CDR2 FQNEAQ. Here the CDR3 reads CASRSGRGRSYEQYF. As DNA, the CDR3 is TGTGCCAGCAGGTCAGGGAGGGGACGTTCCTACGAGCAGTACTTC.

The J gene is TRBJ2-5, the V gene TRBV28; D possibly corresponds to TRBD2 (6 bases). The end of the DNA aligns better with TRBJ2-7, so the J call may be wrong. CDR3 length: 14 amino acids. The germline V gene has CDR1 MDHEN and CDR2 SYDVKM. The CDR3 sequence: CASSLRGFLNEQYF. CDR3 nucleotide sequence: TGTGCCAGCAGTTTACGGGGGTTTTTAAACGAGCAGTACTTC.

This chain connects TRBV5-1 to TRBJ2-2; D is ambiguous. The V gene lost 3 bases and the J gene lost 3 bases, with 12 bases spanning the gap. The CDR3 totals 15 residues. Germline loops: CDR1 SGHRS, CDR2 YFSETQ. Here the CDR3 reads CASSSANAHTGELFF. The CDR3 region has the DNA TGCGCCAGCAGCTCCGCAAATGCCCACACCGGGGAGCTGTTTTTT.

The chain links TRBV7-9 to TRBJ2-7; TRBD1 might be the D (5 bases). V lost 5 bases to trimming and J lost 7 bases, with 18 bases between them. Germline V gives CDR1 SEHNR, CDR2 FQNEAQ (reference sequence). This CDR3 spans 14 amino acids. The CDR3 loop is CASSRLGTDNEQYF. The CDR3 bases are TGTGCCAGCAGCCGACTCGGCACGGACAATGAGCAGTACTTC. The variable domain in full, completed from reference TRBV7-9 and TRBJ2-7, reads DTGVSQNPRHKITKRGQNVTFRCDPISEHNRLYWYRQTLGQGPEFLTYFQNEAQLEKSRLLSDRFSAERPKGSFSTLEIQRTEQGDSAMYLCASSRLGTDNEQYFGPGTRLTVT.

V is TRBV12-3 or TRBV12-4 and J is TRBJ1-6; D gene unclear. Trimming took 5 bases from V and 10 from J, leaving 18 bases between them. This CDR3 contains 15 residues. The CDR3 coding sequence is TGTGCCAGCAGTGACGCTCCTGTACGTGAGTCACCCCTCCACTTT. Amino acids: CASSDAPVRESPLHF.

The chain combines TRBV7-2 with TRBJ1-2, with D perhaps matching TRBD1 (5 bases). Germline lookup yields CDR1 SGHTA and CDR2 FQGNSA. V lost 4 bases, J lost 7 bases, and 16 bases lay in between. The CDR3 length is 14 residues. The CDR3 bases are TGTGCCAGCAGCTGCAGGTCGGAGGGGAGTGGCTACACCTTC. Encoded protein: CASSCRSEGSGYTF.

Concerning this clonotype itself: A read error may be the cause here, since a much bigger clone is one base away. The chain carries TRBV12-3 or TRBV12-4 and TRBJ2-3; D perhaps matches TRBD1 (5 bases). Between the trimmed V and J ends, which lost 5 bases and 3 bases, there was a span of 15 bases. CDR3 length: 15 amino acids. The CDR3, as DNA: TGTGCCAGCAGTCCGCAGGGTCCTCGAACAGATACGCAGTATTTT. It encodes CASSPQGPRTDTQYF.

This chain connects TRBV10-3 to TRBJ2-1, with 9 bases aligning to TRBD1. This CDR3 has 14 residues. V was pared by 5 bases and J by 6 bases, with 5 bases of the junction left unmatched. Germline CDR1 and CDR2: ENHRY and SYGVKD. The CDR3 coding sequence is TGTGCCATCAGTAGCGGACAGGGGCTCAATGAGCAGTTCTTC. The encoded protein is CAISSGQGLNEQFF.

This clonotype occurred many times. V is TRBV12-3 or TRBV12-4 and J is TRBJ2-5; D remains unclear. Trimming removed 7 bases from V and 2 bases from J, with 11 bases in between. There are 13 residues in the CDR3. The CDR3, as DNA: TGTGCCAGCACTCCCGACTTTCAAGAGACCCAGTACTTC. Amino acid sequence: CASTPDFQETQYF.

The table lists this clonotype with many counts. The rearrangement joins TRBV12-5 to TRBJ2-1, with D possibly TRBD2 on 5 matching bases. Germline lookup yields CDR1 LGHNT and CDR2 FRNRAP. V was trimmed by 5 bases and J by 4 bases, leaving 12 bases between them. This CDR3 has 14 residues. In DNA form, the CDR3 reads TGTGCTAGTGGTCGGACGGGAAAATACAATGAGCAGTTCTTC. It yields the protein CASGRTGKYNEQFF.

V gene TRBV20-1 combines with J gene TRBJ2-3; 7 bases line up with TRBD2. The CDR3 is 16 residues long. V lost 2 bases to trimming and J lost 0 bases; unmatched junction nucleotides: 8. In germline, CDR1 is DFQATT, CDR2 SNEGSKA (reference sequence). CDR3: CSARHSASGSTDTQYF. The DNA of the CDR3 is TGCAGTGCTAGACATTCGGCTAGCGGTAGCACAGATACGCAGTATTTT.

This chain links TRBV6-2 or TRBV6-3 with TRBJ2-3; D unresolved. Germline CDR1 is MNHEY and CDR2 is SVGEGT. The CDR3 consists of 17 residues. V shed 3 bases and J shed 0 bases, with 16 bases lying between them. CDR3 loop: CASSYTMGPFSTDTQYF. CDR3 nucleotides: TGTGCCAGCAGTTATACCATGGGTCCGTTTAGCACAGATACGCAGTATTTT.

This clonotype was observed a handful of times. J is TRBJ2-1 and V is TRBV4-3; D is perhaps TRBD2 (6 bases). The germline V gene encodes CDR1 LGHNA and CDR2 YSLEER. Deletions cut 1 base from V and 4 bases from J, with 11 bases between. This CDR3 is built from 15 residues. The CDR3 region is CASSQVEAGYNEQFF. In nucleotides, the CDR3 is TGCGCCAGCAGCCAAGTTGAAGCGGGTTACAATGAGCAGTTCTTC.

This clonotype was counted a few times. The chain carries TRBV12-3 or TRBV12-4 and TRBJ2-7; TRBD1 aligns across 10 bases. V was pared by 3 bases and J by 2 bases, with 4 bases of the junction left unmatched. The CDR3 totals 15 residues. DNA of the CDR3: TGTGCCAGCAGTTTGAGGACAGGGGGAACCTACGAGCAGTACTTC. Residues: CASSLRTGGTYEQYF.

V usage is TRBV5-5 and J usage is TRBJ2-7, with TRBD1 matching over 10 bases. The CDR3 loop spans 14 amino acids. V was clipped by 7 bases and J by 3 bases; unmatched bases: 7. Germline assignment: CDR1 SGHKS and CDR2 YYEKEE (reference sequence). This chain's CDR3 is CASGDRGAFYEQYF. DNA for the CDR3: TGTGCCAGCGGGGACAGGGGTGCTTTCTACGAGCAGTACTTC.

This chain links TRBV6-2 or TRBV6-3 with TRBJ2-7; D is unclear. The CDR3 consists of 16 residues. Germline CDR1 is MNHEY and CDR2 is SVGEGT. V was trimmed by 4 bases and J by 1 base, leaving 17 bases between them. The CDR3 region has the DNA TGTGCCAGCAGTTCCCTCAAAGCGACGATATCCTACGAGCAGTACTTC. Residues: CASSSLKATISYEQYF.